What follows describes a single TCR beta chain. Its antigen is undetermined. Unique molecular identifiers were used to barcode this TCRbeta library. TCRdb processed the PCR reads anew with MiXCR; each CDR3 protein has one entry. Here the sample spans 530,000 or so distinct CDR3 sequences, 20% to 30% being singletons. These data are taken from a study of T-cell reconstitution after alpha-beta-depleted transplantation in children. Study-level points and caveats: In patients about two months after transplant, alpha-beta T cells reportedly arose from several hundred expanded graft clones. TCRbeta diversity was high at day 60 in some patients (a result of surviving recipient T cells and thymic progenitors). Among T cells one year after transplant, newly produced cells accounted for most counts and diversity.

In germline, CDR1 is SGHRS, CDR2 YFSETQ. CDR3 length equals 15 residues. Unmatched junction bases numbered 2, after V lost 2 bases and J lost 0 bases. The chain recombines TRBV5-1 with TRBJ2-3, with 8 bases identical to TRBD1. The source was PBMCs, collected before TCRalphabeta/CD19-depleted stem cell transplant. This clonotype originated in a boy in the first two years of life with Wiskott-Aldrich syndrome, due to receive a stem cell transplant. The CDR3, as DNA: TGCGCCAGCAGCTTTAGACAGGGGAGCACAGATACGCAGTATTTT. Its translation is CASSFRQGSTDTQYF.